The clone carrying this TCR beta chain was detected a few times. The sample comes from a study of blood T cell repertoires in COVID-19. As processed by the authors: Amplified reference gene primers provided the basis for estimating nucleated cell counts. The assay was immunoSEQ multiplex PCR, and TCRdb's table has in-frame clones only and misses some. V, J and clone size reflect that table, while D and trimming were determined from the DNA. The sample shows 310,000 or so clones, 87% of them seen only once. In Seattle, patients joined the study during active infection and were tracked longitudinally. This CDR3 is 14 amino acids long. Germline trimming cut 2 bases from V and 4 bases from J; bases unmatched to any gene: 1. The germline V gene encodes CDR1 MNHEY and CDR2 SMNVEV (reference sequence).

The chain has TRBV27 and TRBJ1-2, with TRBD1 matching over 10 bases. Sequenced sample: peripheral blood. This receptor was obtained from a young man with COVID-19, enrolled during active disease. CDR3 in DNA: TGTGCCAGCAGTTTAGACAGGGGGCTCTATGGCTACACCTTC. Translating gives CASSLDRGLYGYTF.